Sequencing of this TCR beta chain was carried out in a study of CD8+ T cells in alopecia areata. At the level of the study: It was oral tofacitinib, at 5 to 10 mg twice daily, that treated patients received. General observations from the study: Affected lesional scalp, above all in alopecia totalis/universalis, was more clonal than normal scalp. Whereas mice showed it more clearly, TCR sharing across patients was murkier, possibly because of HLA.

This CDR3 has 15 amino acids. CDR1 is SGHNT and CDR2 is YYREEE in the germline V gene (reference sequence). Trimming took 4 bases from V and 0 from J, leaving 14 bases between them. As concerns this clone: Its antigen is not identified.

Alopecia areata patients gave lesional scalp punch biopsies and peripheral blood samples. RNA was extracted and reverse transcribed into cDNA as the sequencing template. Repertoires were generated with immunoSEQ multiplex PCR, while TCRdb's copy carries only in-frame clones and drops some. The sample carries roughly 150,000 clones, about 87% recorded once. Sequencing used CD8+ T cells sorted from blood, obtained at week 0. This chain connects TRBV5-4 to TRBJ2-7; D is ambiguous. The sequence was obtained from a human donor with alopecia areata. The CDR3 region has the DNA TGTGCCAGCAGCGTGCCCGGACGGATCTCCTACGAGCAGTACTTC. Translating it yields CASSVPGRISYEQYF.